The 23 T cell receptor beta chains below all came from one sample that was sequenced in a study of human T cells and chemical hapten exposure (dated by TCRdb to about 2021). This specimen's time point label, interpreted: patch test 1, 2 weeks after DPC sensitization. This specimen's treatment or condition label, interpreted: therapeutic diphenylcyclopropenone sensitization with weekly scalp DPC. Library creation used RACE. The sequencer was a NextSeq 500. TCRdb redid the processing of the public reads, applying fastp at Q25 and MiXCR, and retained in-frame beta chains. CDR3 protein sequences are deduplicated, and each keeps its most common genes and DNA. Here the sample has some 82,000 distinct CDR3 sequences; around 10% occur a single time. 3.5% to 4.5% of the sample goes to the ten largest clones. Here the sequenced sample was whole blood, taken in connection with sensitization to the hapten diphenylcyclopropenone (DPC). These receptor sequences come from a woman aged 45-65 years with alopecia areata. Some clones in this sample may be carry-over from other donors' samples.

This clonotype was found a few times. This chain links TRBV4-2 with TRBJ1-3, with 8 nucleotides matching TRBD1. V dropped 1 base and J dropped 4; count of bases not matched to a gene: 9. The CDR3 length is 17 residues. CDR1 LGHNA and CDR2 YNFKEQ come from the germline V gene. The CDR3 loop is CASSQASTGGAGNTIYF. In DNA form, the CDR3 reads TGTGCCAGCAGCCAAGCCTCAACAGGGGGAGCAGGAAACACCATATATTTT.

This clonotype has ten or more counts. DNA for the CDR3: TGTGCCAGCAGTCGGGGACTCCTCAATGAGCAGTTCTTC. This translates into CASSRGLLNEQFF. V usage is TRBV28 and J usage is TRBJ2-1, with a tentative D call TRBD2 (6 bases). The CDR3 spans 13 residues. With 5 bases removed from V and 6 bases from J, the gap between germline ends came to 11 bases. Germline lookup yields CDR1 MDHEN and CDR2 SYDVKM. Full variable domain (remainder filled in from reference TRBV28 and TRBJ2-1): DVKVTQSSRYLVKRTGEKVFLECVQDMDHENMFWYRQDPGLGLRLIYFSYDVKMKEKGDIPEGYSVSREKKERFSLILESASTNQTSMYLCASSRGLLNEQFFGPGTRLTVL.

The sample holds a few counts of this clonotype. J is TRBJ1-1 and V is TRBV5-1, with D perhaps TRBD1 (5 bases). Trimming cost V 3 bases and J 5 bases, with 23 bases left between them. The CDR3 covers 17 residues. The germline gives CDR1 SGHRS, CDR2 YFSETQ. CDR3 in DNA: TGCGCCAGCAGCTCTATCAAATACCTAAGGGGTGGAACTGAAGCTTTCTTT. Protein sequence: CASSSIKYLRGGTEAFF.

The V gene is TRBV12-3 or TRBV12-4, the J gene TRBJ2-1, with D tentatively TRBD1 (6 bases). Deletions cut 3 bases from V and 7 bases from J, with 16 bases between. The CDR3 covers 15 residues. The CDR3 is CASSLGAGPGNEQFF. The CDR3 DNA is TGTGCCAGCAGTTTGGGGGCAGGCCCTGGGAATGAGCAGTTCTTC.

This clonotype was detected only a few times. V gene TRBV12-3 or TRBV12-4 combines with J gene TRBJ1-1, with 8 bases identical to TRBD1. CDR3 length: 17 amino acids. Germline trimming cut 6 bases from V and 7 bases from J; bases unmatched to any gene: 19. CDR3 in DNA: TGTGCCAGCAGGACTAGGACAGGGAATGGCAGAATTAATGAAGCTTTCTTT. Translating gives CASRTRTGNGRINEAFF.

This clonotype came up many times. The chain couples TRBV6-2 or TRBV6-3 to TRBJ2-6; perhaps D is TRBD1 or TRBD2 (5 bases each). The V end was cut by 4 bases, the J end by 0 bases, with 13 bases between. Per the germline V gene, CDR1 is MNHEY and CDR2 is SVGEGT. This CDR3 has 17 residues. DNA of the CDR3: TGTGCCAGCAGTTTTCGAGGGGTCCCCTCTGGGGCCAACGTCCTGACTTTC. This sequence encodes CASSFRGVPSGANVLTF.

This clonotype was seen ten or more times. The J gene is TRBJ1-1, the V gene TRBV6-1; D uncertain. This CDR3 is 10 amino acids long. Trimming stripped 8 bases from V and 4 bases from J, with 5 bases between. Germline V gives CDR1 MNHNS, CDR2 SASEGT. The CDR3 is CASLGTEAFF. CDR3 bases: TGTGCCAGCCTCGGCACTGAAGCTTTCTTT.

This clonotype showed up just a few times. The rearrangement joins TRBV7-2 to TRBJ2-3, with 10 bases identical to TRBD2. The germline CDR1 and CDR2 sequences are SGHTA and FQGNSA. J was trimmed by 2 bases and V by 4 bases; bases with no gene match: 3. The CDR3 consists of 15 residues. The CDR3 coding sequence is TGTGCCAGCAGCTGGACTAGCGGTAACACAGATACGCAGTATTTT. Its translation: CASSWTSGNTDTQYF.

At least ten counts were recorded for this clonotype. The genes are TRBV14 and TRBJ2-2; D uncertain. The CDR3 extends over 15 amino acids. V shed 3 bases and J shed 2 bases, with 10 bases lying between them. Germline V gene lookup returns CDR1 SGHDN and CDR2 FVKESK. The CDR3 region is CASSQQSPNTGELFF. Written as DNA, the CDR3 is TGTGCCAGCAGCCAGCAGTCCCCAAACACCGGGGAGCTGTTTTTT.

This clonotype occurred a few times. CDR3 in DNA: TGTGCCAGCAGTACGGGGACAGGGAGGAGCGAGCAGTACTTC. It yields the protein CASSTGTGRSEQYF. This chain links TRBV6-2 or TRBV6-3 with TRBJ2-7; the match to TRBD1 covers 9 bases. The CDR3 loop spans 14 amino acids. The germline V gene has CDR1 MNHEY and CDR2 SVGEGT. V shed 5 bases and J 6 bases; nucleotides not matched to a gene: 8.

This clonotype was picked up a small number of times. This chain connects TRBV20-1 to TRBJ2-3, with TRBD2 matching 7 bases. Per germline, CDR1 DFQATT and CDR2 SNEGSKA (reference sequence). Trimming took 0 bases from V and 4 from J; bases not matched to a gene: 10. This CDR3 has 16 amino acids. CDR3 residues: CSARDAGGSFSDTQYF. The DNA for the CDR3 is TGCAGTGCTAGAGATGCGGGCGGGAGTTTCTCAGATACGCAGTATTTT.

This clonotype was detected a few times. This sequence joins TRBV7-9 and TRBJ1-2, with D hard to call. The germline V and J ends were trimmed by 5 bases and 8 bases, with 9 bases remaining between them. The CDR3 is made up of 11 amino acids. Germline V gene lookup returns CDR1 SEHNR and CDR2 FQNEAQ (reference sequence). The CDR3: CASSTLFGYTF. CDR3 DNA sequence: TGTGCCAGCAGCACATTATTCGGCTACACCTTC.

The sample holds a few counts of this clonotype. This chain links TRBV7-6 with TRBJ2-1; D unresolved. The CDR3 consists of 16 residues. V dropped 0 bases and J dropped 5 bases, with 14 bases sitting between them. CDR1 SGHVS and CDR2 FNYEAQ come from the germline V gene. CDR3 bases: TGTGCCAGCAGCTTAGCGTACTGGGGATGGGACAATGAGCAGTTCTTC. Translated: CASSLAYWGWDNEQFF. The variable domain in full, completed from reference TRBV7-6 and TRBJ2-1, reads GAGVSQSPRYKVTKRGQDVALRCDPISGHVSLYWYRQALGQGPEFLTYFNYEAQQDKSGLPNDRFSAERPEGSISTLTIQRTEQRDSAMYRCASSLAYWGWDNEQFFGPGTRLTVL.

The rearrangement links TRBV7-9 to TRBJ1-4; 10 bases agree with TRBD1. Per germline, CDR1 SEHNR and CDR2 FQNEAQ (reference sequence). This CDR3 spans 14 amino acids. The J segment lost 5 bases and the V segment lost 5 bases, leaving 2 bases of the junction unmatched. The CDR3: CASSPTGGNEKLFF. CDR3 nucleotides: TGTGCCAGCAGCCCGACAGGGGGCAATGAAAAACTGTTTTTT.

Many counts were recorded for this clonotype. The V and J genes are TRBV9 and TRBJ2-3; D gene unclear. There are 14 residues in the CDR3. Germline-derived CDR1 and CDR2 are SGDLS and YYNGEE. The V end lost 5 bases, the J end lost 2 bases, and 12 bases lay between the germline ends. The CDR3: CASSSNPVTDTQYF. The CDR3 nucleotides read TGTGCCAGCAGTTCCAATCCAGTCACAGATACGCAGTATTTT.

This clonotype was seen ten or more times. The gene calls are TRBV27 and TRBJ1-6; D is perhaps TRBD1 (6 bases). V lost 1 base and J 8 bases, leaving 12 bases between the germline ends. Germline V CDR1 and CDR2: MNHEY, SMNVEV (reference sequence). CDR3 size: 15 residues. CDR3 sequence (DNA): TGTGCCAGCAGTTTATTCGGGGGGCTAGATTCACCCCTCCACTTT. It codes for CASSLFGGLDSPLHF.

There are many counts of this clonotype. V usage is TRBV7-2 and J usage is TRBJ2-3, with TRBD2 matching over 8 bases. This CDR3 spans 16 amino acids. Trimming took 5 bases from V and 1 from J; bases not matched to a gene: 8. CDR1 is SGHTA, CDR2 FQGNSA, per germline. The CDR3 region has the DNA TGTGCCAGCAGCCCCCTCGGGCGGGGGGGCACAGATACGCAGTATTTT. Translated: CASSPLGRGGTDTQYF. The whole variable domain, filled in from reference TRBV7-2 and TRBJ2-3, reads GAGVSQSPSNKVTEKGKDVELRCDPISGHTALYWYRQSLGQGLEFLIYFQGNSAPDKSGLPSDRFSAERTGGSVSTLTIQRTQQEDSAVYLCASSPLGRGGTDTQYFGPGTRLTVL.

The V call is TRBV29-1, the J call TRBJ2-1; D ambiguous. The CDR3 covers 11 residues. Germline-derived CDR1 and CDR2 are SQVTM and ANQGSEA. V was cut by 2 bases and J by 3 bases, with 2 bases left in between. CDR3 residues: CSVELYNEQFF. CDR3 nucleotide sequence: TGCAGCGTTGAACTCTACAATGAGCAGTTCTTC.

The gene calls are TRBV7-3 and TRBJ2-1; D call uncertain. Trimming cost V 5 bases and J 6 bases, with 8 bases left between them. The CDR3 has 12 residues. The germline gives CDR1 SGHTA, CDR2 FQGTGA. CDR3 sequence (DNA): TGTGCCAGCAGCGCCGACACCAATGAGCAGTTCTTC. It codes for CASSADTNEQFF.

This clonotype was observed at least ten times. The CDR3 sequence is CASSQGAGQPQHF. The CDR3, as DNA: TGTGCCAGCAGCCAAGGCGCCGGACAGCCCCAGCATTTT. V is TRBV3-1 and J is TRBJ1-5, with unresolved D. V was shortened by 1 base and J by 7 bases, with 8 bases between the two germline ends. The CDR3 extends over 13 amino acids. CDR1 and CDR2 (germline): LGHDT, YNNKEL (reference sequence).

This clonotype was seen at least ten times. The V call is TRBV7-8, the J call TRBJ1-2, with D uncertain. Germline values: CDR1 SGHVS, CDR2 FQNEAQ. The CDR3 contains 11 residues. Trimming took off 1 base at V and 3 bases at J, with 0 bases between the two ends. The chain's CDR3 is CASSLDYGYTF. The CDR3 bases are TGTGCCAGCAGCTTAGACTATGGCTACACCTTC.

This chain links TRBV21-1 with TRBJ2-2; the D call of TRBD2 is as the table states it, not checked on the DNA. TRBV21-1 constitutes a pseudogene. The CDR3 spans 18 residues. The DNA of the CDR3 is TGTGCCAGCATCCCCAATATGCGGGAGATCGGGCGCACCGGGGAGCTGTTTTTT. Encoded protein: CASIPNMREIGRTGELFF.

The chain is built from TRBV2 and TRBJ2-3, with TRBD1 matching over 8 bases. Germline V gene sequence: CDR1 SNHLY, CDR2 FYNNEI. The length of the CDR3 is 16 residues. The trim removed 2 bases at V and 2 bases at J, leaving 6 bases unmatched. CDR3 bases: TGTGCCAGCAGTGAAACCCCAGGGGGCAACACAGATACGCAGTATTTT. As protein: CASSETPGGNTDTQYF.